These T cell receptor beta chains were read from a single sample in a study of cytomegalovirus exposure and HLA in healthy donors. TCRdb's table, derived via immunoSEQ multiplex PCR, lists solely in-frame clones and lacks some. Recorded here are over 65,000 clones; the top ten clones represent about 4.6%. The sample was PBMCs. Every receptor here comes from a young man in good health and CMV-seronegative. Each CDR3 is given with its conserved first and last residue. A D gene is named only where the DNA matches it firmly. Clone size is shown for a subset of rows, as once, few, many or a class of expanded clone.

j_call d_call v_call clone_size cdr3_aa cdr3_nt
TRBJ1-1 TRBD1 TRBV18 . CASSTLGDRQNTEAFF TGTGCCAGCTCAACTCTTGGGGACAGACAGAACACTGAAGCTTTCTTT
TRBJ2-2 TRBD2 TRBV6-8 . CASSYSIPRGGAYTGELFF TGTGCCAGCAGTTACTCGATTCCTCGGGGAGGGGCGTACACCGGGGAGCTGTTTTTT
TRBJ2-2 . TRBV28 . CASGRLANTGELFF TGTGCCAGCGGTAGACTCGCGAACACCGGGGAGCTGTTTTTT
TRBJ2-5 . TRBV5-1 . CASSLQGPETQYF TGCGCCAGCAGCTTACAGGGCCCAGAGACCCAGTACTTC
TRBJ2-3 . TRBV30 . CAWSTGGLDTQYF TGTGCCTGGAGCACGGGGGGCCTGGATACGCAGTATTTT
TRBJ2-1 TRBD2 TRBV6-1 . CASSSLAGGYNEQFF TGTGCCAGCAGTTCACTAGCGGGAGGATACAATGAGCAGTTCTTC
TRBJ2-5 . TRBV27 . CASSYTFTETQYF TGTGCCAGCAGTTACACCTTCACAGAGACCCAGTACTTC
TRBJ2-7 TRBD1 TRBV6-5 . CASTQRGRGPDEQYF TGTGCCAGCACCCAACGTGGCAGGGGGCCCGACGAGCAGTACTTC
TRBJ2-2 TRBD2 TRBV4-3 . CASSFGLGPGELFF TGCGCCAGCAGCTTCGGACTAGGCCCCGGGGAGCTGTTTTTT
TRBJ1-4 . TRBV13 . CASSLNRARDEKLFF TGTGCCAGCAGCTTGAACAGGGCGCGGGATGAAAAACTGTTTTTT
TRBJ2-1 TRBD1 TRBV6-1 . CASTARDRYNEQFF TGTGCCAGCACCGCGAGGGACAGATACAATGAGCAGTTCTTC
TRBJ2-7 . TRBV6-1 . CASSYTRAGEQYF TGTGCCAGCAGTTATACCCGGGCGGGGGAGCAGTACTTC
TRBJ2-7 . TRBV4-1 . CASSQPGRGTYEQYF TGCGCCAGCAGCCAACCTGGCCGGGGAACCTACGAGCAGTACTTC
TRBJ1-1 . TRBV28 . CASSSKGFTEAFF TGTGCCAGCAGTTCAAAGGGGTTCACTGAAGCTTTCTTT
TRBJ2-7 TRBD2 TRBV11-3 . CASSLGLAGVFPYEQYF TGTGCCAGCAGCTTAGGCCTAGCGGGAGTTTTCCCCTACGAGCAGTACTTC
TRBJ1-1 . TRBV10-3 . CAINNGQRNTEAFF TGTGCCATCAATAACGGACAGCGGAACACTGAAGCTTTCTTT
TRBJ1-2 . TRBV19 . CASSIMGGANYGYTF TGTGCCAGTAGTATTATGGGCGGGGCTAACTATGGCTACACCTTC
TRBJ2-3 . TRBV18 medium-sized CASSPGSWTDTQYF TGTGCCAGCTCACCAGGGAGCTGGACAGATACGCAGTATTTT
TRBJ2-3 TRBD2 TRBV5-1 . CASSSGGDRTDTQYF TGCGCCAGCAGCTCGGGGGGGGATCGCACAGATACGCAGTATTTT
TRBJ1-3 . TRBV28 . CASSSVARGTIYF TGTGCCAGCAGTTCCGTAGCCCGGGGGACCATATATTTT
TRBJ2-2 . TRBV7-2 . CASSSGQRTGELFF TGTGCCAGCAGCTCTGGACAGAGGACCGGGGAGCTGTTTTTT
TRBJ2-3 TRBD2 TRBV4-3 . CASSRQRETQYF TGCGCCAGCAGCCGCCAGCGGGAGACGCAGTATTTT
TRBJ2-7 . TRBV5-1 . CASSSIAVPYEQYF TGCGCCAGCAGCTCGATAGCGGTACCCTACGAGCAGTACTTC
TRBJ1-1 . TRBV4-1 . CASSQDHGVHTEAFF TGCGCCAGCAGCCAAGATCACGGGGTCCACACTGAAGCTTTCTTT
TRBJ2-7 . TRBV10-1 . CASNPVPEQYF TGCGCCAGCAACCCAGTACCCGAGCAGTACTTC
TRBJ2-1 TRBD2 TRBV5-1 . CASGSGSSYNEQFF TGCGCCAGCGGAAGCGGGAGTTCCTACAATGAGCAGTTCTTC
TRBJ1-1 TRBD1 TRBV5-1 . CASSLGTGGWVDTEAFF TGCGCCAGCAGCTTGGGTACAGGGGGCTGGGTGGACACTGAAGCTTTCTTT
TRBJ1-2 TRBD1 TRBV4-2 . CASRGDRGYGYTF TGTGCCAGCAGGGGGGACAGGGGGTATGGCTACACCTTC
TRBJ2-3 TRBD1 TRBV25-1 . CASSSGTATLDTQYF TGTGCCAGCAGCTCCGGGACAGCGACTTTGGATACGCAGTATTTT
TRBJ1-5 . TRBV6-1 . CASSEARGGQPQHF TGTGCCAGCAGTGAAGCCAGAGGCGGTCAGCCCCAGCATTTT
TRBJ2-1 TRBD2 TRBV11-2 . CASSIRELAVYNEQFF TGTGCCAGCAGCATCCGTGAACTAGCGGTTTACAATGAGCAGTTCTTC
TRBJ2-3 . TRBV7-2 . CASSLGGTKGVGQYF TGTGCCAGCAGCTTGGGCGGGACTAAGGGGGTCGGGCAGTATTTT
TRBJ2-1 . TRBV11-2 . CASSYDMGLREQFF TGTGCCAGCAGCTACGACATGGGACTTCGGGAGCAGTTCTTC
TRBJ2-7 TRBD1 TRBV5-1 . CASSDPQGAYYEQYF TGCGCCAGCAGCGACCCCCAGGGGGCTTACTACGAGCAGTACTTC
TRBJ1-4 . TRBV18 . CASSRSGSTNEKLFF TGTGCCAGCTCACGATCCGGGTCGACTAATGAAAAACTGTTTTTT
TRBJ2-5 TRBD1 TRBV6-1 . CASSEVGTGVQETQYF TGTGCCAGCAGTGAAGTAGGGACAGGGGTCCAAGAGACCCAGTACTTC
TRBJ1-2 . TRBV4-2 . CASSQDRRVAWTYGYTF TGTGCCAGCAGCCAAGACAGGAGGGTGGCTTGGACCTATGGCTACACCTTC
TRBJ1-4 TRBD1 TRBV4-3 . CASSPKGAVNEKLFF TGCGCCAGCAGCCCGAAGGGGGCTGTTAATGAAAAACTGTTTTTT
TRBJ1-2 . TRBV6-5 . CASSYSRGAYGYTF TGTGCCAGCAGTTACTCCCGGGGGGCGTACGGCTACACCTTC
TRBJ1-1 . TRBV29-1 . CSVLGGGDTEAFF TGCAGCGTGCTCGGTGGGGGCGACACTGAAGCTTTCTTT
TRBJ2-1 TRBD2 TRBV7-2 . CASSMRVAGDGEQFF TGTGCCAGCAGCATGCGAGTAGCGGGAGACGGTGAGCAGTTCTTC
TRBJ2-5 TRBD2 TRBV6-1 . CASSEGTSGQETQYF TGTGCCAGCAGTGAAGGGACTAGCGGACAAGAGACCCAGTACTTC
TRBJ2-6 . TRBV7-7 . CASSLALSGANVLTF TGTGCCAGCAGCTTAGCCCTCTCTGGGGCCAACGTCCTGACTTTC